This T cell receptor (beta chain) was recorded in a study of tumor-infiltrating lymphocytes in primary liver carcinoma. The study, taken as a whole, reports: Researchers found tumor-adjacent and tumor-blood pairs overlapped less than tumor region pairs.

From 500 ng total RNA, TCR beta cDNA was generated with a primer in the constant region. Nested multiplex PCR, run for three rounds with slightly modified ARM-PCR, yielded TCR beta libraries. Amplification in the first two PCR rounds was performed using TRBV1-TRBV30 forward primers and a C-beta reverse primer for approximately 10 cycles each. TCRdb fed the multiplex PCR reads into MiXCR, producing one record per CDR3 protein. The sample lists about 200,000 distinct CDR3 sequences; around three fifths were seen once. Germline V CDR1 and CDR2: MNHNY, SVGAGI (reference sequence). The CDR3 loop spans 15 amino acids. With 10 bases clipped from V and 1 base from J, the junction kept 9 bases outside the gene matches. Unsorted whole blood supplied the RNA, and germline DNA was extracted too. With regard to this clonotype: Its matching antigen is unknown.

The chain carries TRBV6-6 and TRBJ1-5; TRBD1 agrees at 8 bases. This TCR derives from a woman aged 55-75 years with primary liver carcinoma and hepatitis B virus infection. Sequencing was performed on peripheral blood. The CDR3 region has the DNA TGTGCCAACAGGTACGGACAGGGAAGCAATCAGCCCCAGCATTTT. Protein: CANRYGQGSNQPQHF.